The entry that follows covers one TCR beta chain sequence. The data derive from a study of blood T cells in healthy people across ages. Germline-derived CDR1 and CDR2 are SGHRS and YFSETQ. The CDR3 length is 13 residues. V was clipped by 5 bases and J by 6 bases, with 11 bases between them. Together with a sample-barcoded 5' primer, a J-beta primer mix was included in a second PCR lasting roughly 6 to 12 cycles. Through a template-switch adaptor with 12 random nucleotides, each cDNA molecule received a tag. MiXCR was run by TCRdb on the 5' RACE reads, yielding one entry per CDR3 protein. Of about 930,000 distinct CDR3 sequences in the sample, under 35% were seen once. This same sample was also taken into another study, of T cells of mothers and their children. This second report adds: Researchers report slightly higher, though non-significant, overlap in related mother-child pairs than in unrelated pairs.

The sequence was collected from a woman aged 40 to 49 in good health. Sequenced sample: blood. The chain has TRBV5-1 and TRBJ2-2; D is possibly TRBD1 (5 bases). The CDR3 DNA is TGCGCCAGCAGTTTACAGGTATCCGGGGAGCTGTTTTTT. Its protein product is CASSLQVSGELFF.